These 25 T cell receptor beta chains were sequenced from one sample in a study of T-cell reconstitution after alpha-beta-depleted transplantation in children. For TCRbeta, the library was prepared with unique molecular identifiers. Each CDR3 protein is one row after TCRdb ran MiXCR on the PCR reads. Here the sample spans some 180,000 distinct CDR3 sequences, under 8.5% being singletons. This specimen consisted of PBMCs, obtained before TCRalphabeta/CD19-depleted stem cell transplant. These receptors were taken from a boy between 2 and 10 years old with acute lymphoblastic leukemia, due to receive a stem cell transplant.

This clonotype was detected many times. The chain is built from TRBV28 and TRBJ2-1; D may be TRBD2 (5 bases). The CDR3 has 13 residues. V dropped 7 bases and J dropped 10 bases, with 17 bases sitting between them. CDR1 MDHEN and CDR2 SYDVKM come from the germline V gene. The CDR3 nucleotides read TGTGCCAGCAATCGCGGGTACCTCACCGAGCAGTTCTTC. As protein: CASNRGYLTEQFF.

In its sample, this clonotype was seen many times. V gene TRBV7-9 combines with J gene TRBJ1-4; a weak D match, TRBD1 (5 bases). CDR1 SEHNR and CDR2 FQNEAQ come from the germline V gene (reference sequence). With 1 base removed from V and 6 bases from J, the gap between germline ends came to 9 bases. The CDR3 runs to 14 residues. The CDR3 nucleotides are TGTGCCAGCAGCTTAGGGGACTGGGATGAAAAACTGTTTTTT. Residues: CASSLGDWDEKLFF. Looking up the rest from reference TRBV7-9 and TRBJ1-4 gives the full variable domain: DTGVSQNPRHKITKRGQNVTFRCDPISEHNRLYWYRQTLGQGPEFLTYFQNEAQLEKSRLLSDRFSAERPKGSFSTLEIQRTEQGDSAMYLCASSLGDWDEKLFFGSGTQLSVL.

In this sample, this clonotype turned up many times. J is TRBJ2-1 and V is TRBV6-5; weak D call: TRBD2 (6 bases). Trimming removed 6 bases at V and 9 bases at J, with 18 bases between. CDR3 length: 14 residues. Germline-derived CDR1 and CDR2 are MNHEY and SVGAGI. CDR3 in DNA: TGTGCCAGCAGCCTTCTACCGGGAGTGGGTGAGCAGTTCTTC. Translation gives CASSLLPGVGEQFF.

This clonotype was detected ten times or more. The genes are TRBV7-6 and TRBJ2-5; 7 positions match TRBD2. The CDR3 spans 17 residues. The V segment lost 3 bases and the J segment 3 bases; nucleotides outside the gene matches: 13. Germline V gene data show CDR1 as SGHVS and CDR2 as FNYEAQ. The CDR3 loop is CASSFPYRSRGEETQYF. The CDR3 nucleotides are TGTGCCAGCAGCTTCCCTTACCGCTCCCGGGGGGAAGAGACCCAGTACTTC.

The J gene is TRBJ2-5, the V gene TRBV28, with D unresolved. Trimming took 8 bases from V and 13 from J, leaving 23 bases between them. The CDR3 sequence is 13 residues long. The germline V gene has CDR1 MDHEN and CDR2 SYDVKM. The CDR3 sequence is CASGGSSESRRYF. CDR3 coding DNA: TGTGCCAGCGGTGGGTCCAGTGAGAGCAGAAGGTACTTC.

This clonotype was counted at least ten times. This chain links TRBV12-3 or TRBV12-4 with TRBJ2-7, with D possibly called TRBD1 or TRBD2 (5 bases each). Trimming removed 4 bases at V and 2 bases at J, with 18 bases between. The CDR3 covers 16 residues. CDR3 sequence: CASSSISGTATYEQYF. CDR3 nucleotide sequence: TGTGCCAGCAGTTCCATCTCCGGGACGGCTACCTACGAGCAGTACTTC.

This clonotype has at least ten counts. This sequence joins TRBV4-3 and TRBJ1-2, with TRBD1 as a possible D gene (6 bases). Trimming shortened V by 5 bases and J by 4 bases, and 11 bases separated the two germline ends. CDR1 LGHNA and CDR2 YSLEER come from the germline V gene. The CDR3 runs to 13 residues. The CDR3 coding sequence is TGCGCCAGCAGCGGGGTACAGGGCTATGGCTACACCTTC. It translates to CASSGVQGYGYTF.

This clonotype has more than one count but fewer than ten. The CDR3 loop reads CASSLDFPRQGDDYNSPLHF. Here the CDR3 DNA reads TGTGCCAGCAGCTTAGACTTCCCAAGGCAGGGGGACGACTATAATTCACCCCTCCACTTT. The chain joins TRBV11-2 to TRBJ1-6; 7 bases map to TRBD1. Germline-derived CDR1 and CDR2 are SGHAT and FQNNGV. Trimming cost V 0 bases and J 3 bases; bases outside gene matches: 14. CDR3 length: 20 amino acids. Combining the CDR3 with reference TRBV11-2 and TRBJ1-6 gives the whole variable domain EAGVAQSPRYKIIEKRQSVAFWCNPISGHATLYWYQQILGQGPKLLIQFQNNGVVDDSQLPKDRFSAERLKGVDSTLKIQPAKLEDSAVYLCASSLDFPRQGDDYNSPLHFGNGTRLTVT.

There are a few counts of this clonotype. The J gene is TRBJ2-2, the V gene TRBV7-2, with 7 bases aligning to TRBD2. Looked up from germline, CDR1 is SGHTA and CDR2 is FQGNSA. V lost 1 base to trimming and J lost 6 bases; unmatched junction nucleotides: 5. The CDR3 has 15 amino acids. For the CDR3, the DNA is TGTGCCAGCAGCTTAGAAGGGAGGGGTCCCGGGGAGCTGTTTTTT. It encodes CASSLEGRGPGELFF.

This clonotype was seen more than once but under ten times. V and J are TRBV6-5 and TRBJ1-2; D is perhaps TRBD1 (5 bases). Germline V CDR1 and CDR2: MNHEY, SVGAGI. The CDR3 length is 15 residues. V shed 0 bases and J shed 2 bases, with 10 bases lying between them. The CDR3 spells CASSYSGTINYGYTF. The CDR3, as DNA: TGTGCCAGCAGTTACTCGGGGACTATCAACTATGGCTACACCTTC.

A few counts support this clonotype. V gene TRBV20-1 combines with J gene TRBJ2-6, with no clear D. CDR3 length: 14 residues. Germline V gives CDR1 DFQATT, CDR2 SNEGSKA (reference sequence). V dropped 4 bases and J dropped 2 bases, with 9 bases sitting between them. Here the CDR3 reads CSATEVTGANVLTF. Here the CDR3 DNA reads TGCAGTGCTACGGAAGTAACTGGGGCCAACGTCCTGACTTTC.

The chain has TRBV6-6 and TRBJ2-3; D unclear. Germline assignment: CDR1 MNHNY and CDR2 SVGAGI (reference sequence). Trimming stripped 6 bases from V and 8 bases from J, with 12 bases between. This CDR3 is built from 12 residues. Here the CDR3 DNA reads TGTGCCAGCAGGCAGCCCGGTGGTACGCAGTATTTT. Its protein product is CASRQPGGTQYF.

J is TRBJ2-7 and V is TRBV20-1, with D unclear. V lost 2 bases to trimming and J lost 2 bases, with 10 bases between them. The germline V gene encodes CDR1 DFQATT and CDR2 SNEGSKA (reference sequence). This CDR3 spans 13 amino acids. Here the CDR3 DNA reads TGCAGTGCTAGACAGAGCTTAACCTACGAGCAGTACTTC. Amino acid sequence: CSARQSLTYEQYF.

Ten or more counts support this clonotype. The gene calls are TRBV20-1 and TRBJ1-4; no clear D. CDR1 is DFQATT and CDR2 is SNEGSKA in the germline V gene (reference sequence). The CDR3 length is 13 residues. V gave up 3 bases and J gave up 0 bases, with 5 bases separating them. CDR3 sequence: CSASTATNEKLFF. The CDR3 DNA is TGCAGTGCTAGTACGGCAACTAATGAAAAACTGTTTTTT.

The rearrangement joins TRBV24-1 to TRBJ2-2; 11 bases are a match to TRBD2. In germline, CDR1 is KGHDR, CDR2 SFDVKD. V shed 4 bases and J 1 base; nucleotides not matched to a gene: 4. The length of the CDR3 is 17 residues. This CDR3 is CATSESGTSGNTGELFF. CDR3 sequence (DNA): TGTGCCACCAGTGAATCCGGGACTAGCGGGAACACCGGGGAGCTGTTTTTT.

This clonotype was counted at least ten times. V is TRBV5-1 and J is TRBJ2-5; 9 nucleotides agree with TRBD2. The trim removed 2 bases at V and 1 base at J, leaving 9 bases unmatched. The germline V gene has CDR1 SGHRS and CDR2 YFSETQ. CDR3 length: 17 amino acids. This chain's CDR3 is CASSLGAGGKTQETQYF. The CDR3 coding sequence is TGCGCCAGCAGCTTAGGAGCGGGGGGCAAAACCCAAGAGACCCAGTACTTC.

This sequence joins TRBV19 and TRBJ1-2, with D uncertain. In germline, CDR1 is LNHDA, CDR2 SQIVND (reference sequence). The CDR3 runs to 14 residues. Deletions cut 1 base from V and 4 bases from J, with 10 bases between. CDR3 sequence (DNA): TGTGCCAGTAGTATAGGCGTTTCCGGCTATGGCTACACCTTC. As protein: CASSIGVSGYGYTF.

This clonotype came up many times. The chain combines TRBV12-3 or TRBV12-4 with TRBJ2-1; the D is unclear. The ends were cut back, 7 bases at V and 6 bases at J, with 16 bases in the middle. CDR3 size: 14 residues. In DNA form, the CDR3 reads TGTGCCAGCACCCCAACTCCCCCCCGCAATGAGCAGTTCTTC. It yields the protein CASTPTPPRNEQFF.

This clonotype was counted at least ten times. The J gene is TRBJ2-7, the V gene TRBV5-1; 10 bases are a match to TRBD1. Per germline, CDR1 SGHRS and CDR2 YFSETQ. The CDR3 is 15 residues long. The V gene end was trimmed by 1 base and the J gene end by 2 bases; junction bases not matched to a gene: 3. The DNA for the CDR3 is TGCGCCAGCAGCTTGACGGGGACAGGGGCCTACGAGCAGTACTTC. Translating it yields CASSLTGTGAYEQYF.

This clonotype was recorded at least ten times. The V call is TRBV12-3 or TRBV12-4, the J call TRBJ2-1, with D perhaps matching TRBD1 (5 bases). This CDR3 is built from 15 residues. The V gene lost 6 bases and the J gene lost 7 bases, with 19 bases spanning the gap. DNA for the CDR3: TGTGCCAGCAGCCTAAGACTCCCAGGGCGAAATGAGCAGTTCTTC. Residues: CASSLRLPGRNEQFF.

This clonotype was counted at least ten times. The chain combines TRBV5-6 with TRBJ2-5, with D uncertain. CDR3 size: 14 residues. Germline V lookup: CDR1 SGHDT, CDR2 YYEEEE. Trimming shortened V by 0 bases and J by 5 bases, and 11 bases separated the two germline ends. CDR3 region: CASSLGTAMETQYF. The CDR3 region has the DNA TGTGCCAGCAGCTTGGGAACTGCTATGGAGACCCAGTACTTC. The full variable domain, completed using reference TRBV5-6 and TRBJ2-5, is DAGVTQSPTHLIKTRGQQVTLRCSPKSGHDTVSWYQQALGQGPQFIFQYYEEEERQRGNFPDRFSGHQFPNYSSELNVNALLLGDSALYLCASSLGTAMETQYFGPGTRLLVL.

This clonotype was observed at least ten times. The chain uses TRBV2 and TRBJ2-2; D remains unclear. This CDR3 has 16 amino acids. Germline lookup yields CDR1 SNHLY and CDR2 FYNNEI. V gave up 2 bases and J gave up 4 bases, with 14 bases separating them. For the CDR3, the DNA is TGTGCCAGCAGTGAATGGGGATCTTGGTCCACCGGGGAGCTGTTTTTT. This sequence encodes CASSEWGSWSTGELFF.

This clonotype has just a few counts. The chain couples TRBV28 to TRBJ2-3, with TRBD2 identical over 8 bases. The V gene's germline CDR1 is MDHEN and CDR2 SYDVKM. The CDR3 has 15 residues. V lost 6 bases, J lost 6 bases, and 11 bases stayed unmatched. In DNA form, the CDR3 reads TGTGCCAGCAGGGATCAGTCGGGAGGGCCGGATACGCAGTATTTT. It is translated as CASRDQSGGPDTQYF.

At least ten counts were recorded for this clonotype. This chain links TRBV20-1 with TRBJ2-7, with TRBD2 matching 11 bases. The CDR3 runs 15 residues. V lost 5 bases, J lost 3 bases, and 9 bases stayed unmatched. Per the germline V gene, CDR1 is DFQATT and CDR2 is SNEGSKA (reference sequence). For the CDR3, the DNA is TGCAGTGCTCCCCCGGGACTAGCGGTGGGCTACGAGCAGTACTTC. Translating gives CSAPPGLAVGYEQYF.

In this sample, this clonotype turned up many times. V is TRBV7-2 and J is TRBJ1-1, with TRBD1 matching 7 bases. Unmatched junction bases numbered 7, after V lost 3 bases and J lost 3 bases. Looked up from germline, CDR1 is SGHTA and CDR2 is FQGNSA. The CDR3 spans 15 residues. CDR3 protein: CASSFRGGVDTEAFF. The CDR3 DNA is TGTGCCAGCAGCTTCAGGGGGGGGGTGGACACTGAAGCTTTCTTT.